Sequencing of this T cell receptor beta chain was carried out in a study of cytomegalovirus exposure and HLA in healthy donors. General study points: Later, an analysis found that common viral pathogens appeared to be linked with several of the most significant clusters.

Notes on this clone: No antigen is known for it.

The study ran its PCR with 60 Vbeta and 13 Jbeta primers. As originally analysed: A follow-up analysis tallied tens of millions of unique TCR beta chains, some 9.9 million shared. Only in-frame clones appear in the TCRdb table, and some are missing; sequencing was by immunoSEQ multiplex PCR. V, J and clone size are those of that table, while D and trimming were read from the DNA. This sample carries around 84,000 clones, under 80% of them seen once, and the ten largest clones take 13%. Germline V CDR1 and CDR2: SQVTM, ANQGSEA. Trimming shortened V by 1 base and J by 4 bases, and 13 bases separated the two germline ends. This CDR3 contains 14 residues.

The receptor was isolated from a human donor in good health. J is TRBJ1-1 and V is TRBV29-1; possible D gene TRBD1, 6 bases. Sequencing input: PBMCs. The chain's CDR3 is CSVEGGQGSTEAFF. The CDR3 nucleotides are TGCAGCGTTGAAGGGGGGCAGGGGAGCACTGAAGCTTTCTTT.